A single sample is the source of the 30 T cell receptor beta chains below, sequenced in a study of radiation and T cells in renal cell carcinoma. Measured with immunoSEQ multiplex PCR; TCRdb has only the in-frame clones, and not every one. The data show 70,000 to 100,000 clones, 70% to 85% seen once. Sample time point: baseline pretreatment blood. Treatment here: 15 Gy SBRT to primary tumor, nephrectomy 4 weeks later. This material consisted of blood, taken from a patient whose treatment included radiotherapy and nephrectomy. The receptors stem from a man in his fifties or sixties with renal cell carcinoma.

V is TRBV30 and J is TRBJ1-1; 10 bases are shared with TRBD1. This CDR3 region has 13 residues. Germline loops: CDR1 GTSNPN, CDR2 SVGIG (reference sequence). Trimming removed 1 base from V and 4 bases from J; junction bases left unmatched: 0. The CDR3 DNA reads TGTGCCTGGAGTGGGGACAGGGGCACTGAAGCTTTCTTT. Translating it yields CAWSGDRGTEAFF.

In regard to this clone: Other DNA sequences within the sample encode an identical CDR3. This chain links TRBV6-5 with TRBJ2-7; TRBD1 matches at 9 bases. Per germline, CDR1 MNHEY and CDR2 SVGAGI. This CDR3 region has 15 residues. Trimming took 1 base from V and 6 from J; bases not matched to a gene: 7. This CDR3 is CASSYLPGQGGEQYF. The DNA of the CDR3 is TGTGCCAGCAGTTACTTGCCGGGACAGGGAGGCGAGCAGTACTTC.

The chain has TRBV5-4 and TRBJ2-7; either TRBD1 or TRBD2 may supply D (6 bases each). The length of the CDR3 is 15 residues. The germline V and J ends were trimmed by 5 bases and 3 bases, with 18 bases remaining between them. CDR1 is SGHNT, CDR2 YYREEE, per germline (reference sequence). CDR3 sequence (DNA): TGTGCCAGCAGAGGGGAGGACAGCCCTCGCTACGAGCAGTACTTC. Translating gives CASRGEDSPRYEQYF.

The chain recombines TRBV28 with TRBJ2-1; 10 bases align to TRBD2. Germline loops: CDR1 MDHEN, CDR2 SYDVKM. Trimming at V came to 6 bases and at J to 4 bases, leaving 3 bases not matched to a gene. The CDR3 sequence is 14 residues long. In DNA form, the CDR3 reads TGTGCCAGCAGCGTACTAGCGGGATACAATGAGCAGTTCTTC. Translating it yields CASSVLAGYNEQFF.

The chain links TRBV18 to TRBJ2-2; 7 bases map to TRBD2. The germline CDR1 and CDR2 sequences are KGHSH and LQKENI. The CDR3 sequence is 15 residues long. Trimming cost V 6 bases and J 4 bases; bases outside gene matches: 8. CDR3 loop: CASSQSLAATGELFF. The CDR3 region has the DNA TGTGCCAGCTCCCAATCCCTAGCGGCCACCGGGGAGCTGTTTTTT.

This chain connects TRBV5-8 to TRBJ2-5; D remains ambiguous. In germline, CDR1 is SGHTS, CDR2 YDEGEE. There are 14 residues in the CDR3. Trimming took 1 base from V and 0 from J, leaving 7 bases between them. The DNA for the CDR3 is TGTGCCAGCAGCTTGTATACTTACCAAGAGACCCAGTACTTC. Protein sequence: CASSLYTYQETQYF.

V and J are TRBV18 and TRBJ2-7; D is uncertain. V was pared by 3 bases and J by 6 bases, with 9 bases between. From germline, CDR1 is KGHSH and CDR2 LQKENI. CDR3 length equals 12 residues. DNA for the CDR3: TGTGCCAGCTCACCGGCGCCCGGCGAGCAGTACTTC. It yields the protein CASSPAPGEQYF.

CDR3 bases: TGTGCTAGTGGTTTAGGCGAGACCCAGTACTTC. It specifies CASGLGETQYF. The chain combines TRBV12-5 with TRBJ2-5; D gene unclear. CDR1 and CDR2 from the germline V gene are LGHNT and FRNRAP. CDR3 length: 11 residues. V lost 3 bases to trimming and J lost 5 bases, with 4 bases between them.

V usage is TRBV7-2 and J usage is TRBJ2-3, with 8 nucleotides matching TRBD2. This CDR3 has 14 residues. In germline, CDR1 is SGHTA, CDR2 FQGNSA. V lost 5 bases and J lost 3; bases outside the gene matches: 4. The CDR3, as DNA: TGTGCCAGCAGCCAAAGCGGGAGAACAGATACGCAGTATTTT. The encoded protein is CASSQSGRTDTQYF.

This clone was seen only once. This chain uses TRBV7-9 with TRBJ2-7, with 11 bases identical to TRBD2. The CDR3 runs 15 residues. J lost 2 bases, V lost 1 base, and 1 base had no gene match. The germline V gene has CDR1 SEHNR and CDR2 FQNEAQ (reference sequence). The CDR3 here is CASSLVLAGAYEQYF. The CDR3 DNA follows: TGTGCCAGCAGCTTAGTACTAGCGGGAGCCTACGAGCAGTACTTC.

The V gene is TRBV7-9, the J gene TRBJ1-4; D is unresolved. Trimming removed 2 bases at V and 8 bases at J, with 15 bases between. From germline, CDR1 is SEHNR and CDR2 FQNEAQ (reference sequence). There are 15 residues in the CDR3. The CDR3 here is CASSLIASLDEKLFF. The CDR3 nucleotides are TGTGCCAGCAGCTTAATCGCTAGCTTGGACGAAAAACTGTTTTTT.

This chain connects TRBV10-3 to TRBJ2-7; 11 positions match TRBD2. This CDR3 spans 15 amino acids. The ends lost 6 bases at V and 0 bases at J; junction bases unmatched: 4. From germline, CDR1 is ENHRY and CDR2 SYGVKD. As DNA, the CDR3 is TGTGCCATCAGGGGGACTAGCGGACGCTCCTACGAGCAGTACTTC. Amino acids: CAIRGTSGRSYEQYF.

CDR3 DNA sequence: TGTGCCAGCAGCTTAGCTGGGACTACCGTATACGAGCAGTACTTC. Encoded protein: CASSLAGTTVYEQYF. V gene TRBV7-2 combines with J gene TRBJ2-7, with TRBD2 matching over 7 bases. The V gene's germline CDR1 is SGHTA and CDR2 FQGNSA. CDR3 size: 15 residues. The V segment lost 0 bases and the J segment 4 bases; nucleotides outside the gene matches: 6.

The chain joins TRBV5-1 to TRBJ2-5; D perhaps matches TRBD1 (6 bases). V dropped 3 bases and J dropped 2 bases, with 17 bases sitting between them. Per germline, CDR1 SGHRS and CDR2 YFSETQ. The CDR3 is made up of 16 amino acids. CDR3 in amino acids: CASSYQGGYNQETQYF. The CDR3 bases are TGCGCCAGCAGCTACCAAGGGGGTTATAATCAAGAGACCCAGTACTTC.

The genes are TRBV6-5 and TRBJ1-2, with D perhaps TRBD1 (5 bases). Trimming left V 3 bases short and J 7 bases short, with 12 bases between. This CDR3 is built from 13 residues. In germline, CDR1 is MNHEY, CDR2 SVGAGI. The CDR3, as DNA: TGTGCCAGCAGTTATTCCCTTGGGGGTGGCTACACCTTC. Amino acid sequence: CASSYSLGGGYTF.

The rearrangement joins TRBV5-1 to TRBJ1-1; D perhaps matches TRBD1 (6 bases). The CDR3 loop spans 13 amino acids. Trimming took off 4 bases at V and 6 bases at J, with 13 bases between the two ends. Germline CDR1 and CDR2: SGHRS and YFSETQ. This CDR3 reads CASSPRGNAEAFF. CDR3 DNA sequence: TGCGCCAGCAGCCCCAGGGGAAATGCTGAAGCTTTCTTT.

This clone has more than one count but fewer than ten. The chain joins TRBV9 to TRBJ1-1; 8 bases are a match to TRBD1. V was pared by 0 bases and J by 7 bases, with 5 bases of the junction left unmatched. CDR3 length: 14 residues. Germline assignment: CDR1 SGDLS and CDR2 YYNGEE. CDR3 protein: CASSVGQGKGEAFF. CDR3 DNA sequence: TGTGCCAGCAGCGTAGGACAGGGGAAGGGTGAAGCTTTCTTT.

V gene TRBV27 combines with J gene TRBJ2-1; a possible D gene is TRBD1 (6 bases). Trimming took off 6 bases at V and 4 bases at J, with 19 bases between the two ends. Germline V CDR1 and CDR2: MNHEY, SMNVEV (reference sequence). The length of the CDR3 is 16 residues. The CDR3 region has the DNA TGTGCCAGCAGGAGGACAGCGCTACGGGATTACAATGAGCAGTTCTTC. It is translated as CASRRTALRDYNEQFF.

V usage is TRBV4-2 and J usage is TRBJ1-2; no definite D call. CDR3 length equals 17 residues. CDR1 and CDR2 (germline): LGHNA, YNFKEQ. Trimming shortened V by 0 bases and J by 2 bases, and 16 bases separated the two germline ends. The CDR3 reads CASSQEGSGSLNYGYTF. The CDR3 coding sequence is TGTGCCAGCAGCCAAGAAGGGTCCGGATCTCTGAACTATGGCTACACCTTC.

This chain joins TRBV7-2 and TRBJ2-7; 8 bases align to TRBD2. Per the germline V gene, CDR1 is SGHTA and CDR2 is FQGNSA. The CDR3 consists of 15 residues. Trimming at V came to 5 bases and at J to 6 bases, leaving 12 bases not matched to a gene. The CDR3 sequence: CASSPVGGRSGEQYF. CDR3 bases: TGTGCCAGCAGCCCTGTAGGCGGGAGGTCTGGCGAGCAGTACTTC.

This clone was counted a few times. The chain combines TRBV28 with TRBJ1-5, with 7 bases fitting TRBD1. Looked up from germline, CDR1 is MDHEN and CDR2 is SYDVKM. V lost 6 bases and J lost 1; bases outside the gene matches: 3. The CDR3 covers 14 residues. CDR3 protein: CASSRGGSNQPQHF. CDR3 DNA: TGTGCCAGCAGCCGAGGGGGCAGCAATCAGCCCCAGCATTTT.

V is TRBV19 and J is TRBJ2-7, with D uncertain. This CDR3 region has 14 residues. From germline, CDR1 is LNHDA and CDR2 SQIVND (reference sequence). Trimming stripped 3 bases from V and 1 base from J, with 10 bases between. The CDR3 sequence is CASSISGPSYEQYF. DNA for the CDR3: TGTGCCAGTAGTATTTCAGGACCGTCCTACGAGCAGTACTTC.

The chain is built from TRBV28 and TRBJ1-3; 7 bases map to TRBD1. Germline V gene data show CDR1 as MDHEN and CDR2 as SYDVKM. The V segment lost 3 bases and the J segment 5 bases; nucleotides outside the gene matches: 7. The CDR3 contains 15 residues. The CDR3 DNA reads TGTGCCAGCAGTTTTTCGGGACAGTACCGAAACACCATATATTTT. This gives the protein CASSFSGQYRNTIYF.

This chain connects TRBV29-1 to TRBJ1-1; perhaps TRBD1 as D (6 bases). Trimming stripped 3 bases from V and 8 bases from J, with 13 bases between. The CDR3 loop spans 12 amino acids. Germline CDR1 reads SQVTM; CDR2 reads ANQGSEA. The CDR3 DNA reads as TGCAGCGTTGATAGGGGGACAAGGGAAGCTTTCTTT. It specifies CSVDRGTREAFF.

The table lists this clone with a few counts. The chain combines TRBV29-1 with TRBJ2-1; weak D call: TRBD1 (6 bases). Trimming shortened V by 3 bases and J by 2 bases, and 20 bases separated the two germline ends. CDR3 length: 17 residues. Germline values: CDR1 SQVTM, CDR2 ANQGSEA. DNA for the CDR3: TGCAGCGTTGATCGCGGAGCCCGGGACACCACCTACAATGAGCAGTTCTTC. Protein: CSVDRGARDTTYNEQFF.

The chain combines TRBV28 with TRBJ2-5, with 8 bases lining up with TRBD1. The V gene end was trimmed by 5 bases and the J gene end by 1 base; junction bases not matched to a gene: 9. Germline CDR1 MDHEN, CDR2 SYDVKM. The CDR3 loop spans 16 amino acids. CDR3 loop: CASSPPGQGPQETQYF. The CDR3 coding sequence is TGTGCCAGCAGTCCTCCAGGACAGGGACCCCAAGAGACCCAGTACTTC.

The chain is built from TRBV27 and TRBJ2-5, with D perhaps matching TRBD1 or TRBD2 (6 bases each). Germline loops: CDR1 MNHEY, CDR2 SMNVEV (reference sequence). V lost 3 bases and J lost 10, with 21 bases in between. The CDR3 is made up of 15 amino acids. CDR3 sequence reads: CASSLGRGPRMIQYF. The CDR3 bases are TGTGCCAGCAGTTTGGGTCGGGGGCCGAGGATGATCCAGTACTTC.

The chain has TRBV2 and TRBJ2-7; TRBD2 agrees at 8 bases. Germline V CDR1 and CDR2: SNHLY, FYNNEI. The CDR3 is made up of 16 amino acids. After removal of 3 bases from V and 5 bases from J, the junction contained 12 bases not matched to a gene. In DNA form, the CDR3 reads TGTGCCAGCAGTGAGCATGGCGGCGGGAGGAGACACGAGCAGTACTTC. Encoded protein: CASSEHGGGRRHEQYF.

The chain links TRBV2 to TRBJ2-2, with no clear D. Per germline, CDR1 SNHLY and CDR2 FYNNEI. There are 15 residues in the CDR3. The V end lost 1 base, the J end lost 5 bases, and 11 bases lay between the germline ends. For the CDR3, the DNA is TGTGCCAGCAGTGAAGTGAGAACCACGACCGGGGAGCTGTTTTTT. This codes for CASSEVRTTTGELFF.

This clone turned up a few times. This chain's CDR3 is CASSYSYPSGQPQHF. CDR3 nucleotides: TGTGCCAGCAGTTACTCGTACCCATCAGGTCAGCCCCAGCATTTT. The V gene is TRBV6-5, the J gene TRBJ1-5; D unclear. From germline, CDR1 is MNHEY and CDR2 SVGAGI. CDR3 length: 15 residues. The ends were cut back, 0 bases at V and 6 bases at J, with 12 bases in the middle.